This TCR beta chain emerged from a study of blood T cell repertoires in COVID-19. The CDR3 spans 15 residues. Germline values: CDR1 ENHRY, CDR2 SYGVKD. Unmatched junction bases numbered 3, after V lost 3 bases and J lost 4 bases. As handled by the study authors: Counts of nucleated cells, estimated from reference gene primer amplification, were obtained. Sequencing used immunoSEQ multiplex PCR; TCRdb keeps in-frame clones, though not all of them. The DNA gave D and trimming, while V, J and clone size come from that table. Of approximately 400,000 clones detected, about 87% appear once; the ten largest clones hold 1.3%.

The TCR was taken from a man in his thirties or forties who had recovered from COVID-19. The V and J genes are TRBV10-3 and TRBJ1-3; TRBD1 matches at 10 bases. The specimen sequenced was PBMCs or T cells enriched from blood (not recorded which). The CDR3 DNA reads TGTGCCATCAGTGACCCGGACAGGGGGGGAAACACCATATATTTT. Its translation: CAISDPDRGGNTIYF.